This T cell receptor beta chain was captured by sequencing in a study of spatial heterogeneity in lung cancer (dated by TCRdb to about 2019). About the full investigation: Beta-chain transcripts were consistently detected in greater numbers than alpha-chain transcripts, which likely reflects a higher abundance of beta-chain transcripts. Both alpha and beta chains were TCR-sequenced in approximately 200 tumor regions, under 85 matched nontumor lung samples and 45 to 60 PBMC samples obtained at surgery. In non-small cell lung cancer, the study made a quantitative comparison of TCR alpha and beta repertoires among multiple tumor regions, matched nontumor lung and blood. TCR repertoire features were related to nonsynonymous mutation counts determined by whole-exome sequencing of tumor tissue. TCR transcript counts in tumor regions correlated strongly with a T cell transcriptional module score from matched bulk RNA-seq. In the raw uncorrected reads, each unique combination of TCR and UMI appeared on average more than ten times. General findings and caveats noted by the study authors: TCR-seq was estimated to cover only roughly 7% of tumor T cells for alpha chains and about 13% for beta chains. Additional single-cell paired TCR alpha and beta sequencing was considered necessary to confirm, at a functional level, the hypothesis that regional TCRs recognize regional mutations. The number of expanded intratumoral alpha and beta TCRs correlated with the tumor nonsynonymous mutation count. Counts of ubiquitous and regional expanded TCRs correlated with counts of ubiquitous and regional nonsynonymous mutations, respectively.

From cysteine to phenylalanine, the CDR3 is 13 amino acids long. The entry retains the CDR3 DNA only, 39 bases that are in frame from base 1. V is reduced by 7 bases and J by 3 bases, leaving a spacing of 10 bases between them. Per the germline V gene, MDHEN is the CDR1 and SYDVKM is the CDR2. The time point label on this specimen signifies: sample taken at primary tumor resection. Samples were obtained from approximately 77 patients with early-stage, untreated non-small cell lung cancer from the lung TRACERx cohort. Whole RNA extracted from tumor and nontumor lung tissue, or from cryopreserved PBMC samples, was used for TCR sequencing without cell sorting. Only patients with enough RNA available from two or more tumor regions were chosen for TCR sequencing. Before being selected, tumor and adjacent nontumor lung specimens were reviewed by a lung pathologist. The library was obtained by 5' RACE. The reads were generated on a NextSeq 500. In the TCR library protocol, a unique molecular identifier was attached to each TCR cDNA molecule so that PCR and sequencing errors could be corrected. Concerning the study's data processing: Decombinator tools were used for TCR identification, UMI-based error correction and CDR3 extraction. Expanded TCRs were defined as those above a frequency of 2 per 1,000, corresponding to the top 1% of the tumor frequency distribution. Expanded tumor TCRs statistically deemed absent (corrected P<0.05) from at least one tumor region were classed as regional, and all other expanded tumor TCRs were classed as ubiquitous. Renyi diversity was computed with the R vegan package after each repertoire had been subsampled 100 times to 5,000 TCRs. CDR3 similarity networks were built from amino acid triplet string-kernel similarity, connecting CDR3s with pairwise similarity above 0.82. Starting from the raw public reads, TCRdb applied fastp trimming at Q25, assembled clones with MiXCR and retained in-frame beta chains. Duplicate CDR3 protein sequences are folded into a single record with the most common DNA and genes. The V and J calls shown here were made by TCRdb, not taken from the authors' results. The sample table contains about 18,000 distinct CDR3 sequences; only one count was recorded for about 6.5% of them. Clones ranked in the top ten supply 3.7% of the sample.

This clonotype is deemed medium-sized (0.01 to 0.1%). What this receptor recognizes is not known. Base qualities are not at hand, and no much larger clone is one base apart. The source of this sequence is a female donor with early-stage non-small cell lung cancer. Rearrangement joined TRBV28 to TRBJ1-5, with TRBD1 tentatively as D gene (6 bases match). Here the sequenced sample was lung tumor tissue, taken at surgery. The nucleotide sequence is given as TGTGCCAGCACACGGGACAACAATCAGCCCCAGCATTTT. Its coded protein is CASTRDNNQPQHF. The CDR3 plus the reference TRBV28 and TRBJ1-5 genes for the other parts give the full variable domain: DVKVTQSSRYLVKRTGEKVFLECVQDMDHENMFWYRQDPGLGLRLIYFSYDVKMKEKGDIPEGYSVSREKKERFSLILESASTNQTSMYLCASTRDNNQPQHFGDGTRLSIL.